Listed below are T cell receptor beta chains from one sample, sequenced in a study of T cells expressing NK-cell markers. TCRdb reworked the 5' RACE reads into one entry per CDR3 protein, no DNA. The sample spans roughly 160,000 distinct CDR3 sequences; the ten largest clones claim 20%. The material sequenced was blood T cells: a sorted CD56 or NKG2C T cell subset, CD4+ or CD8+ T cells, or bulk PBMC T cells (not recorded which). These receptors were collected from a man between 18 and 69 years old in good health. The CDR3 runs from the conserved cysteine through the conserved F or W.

cdr3_aa: CASSKRLATTSGANVLTF
v_call: TRBV19
j_call: TRBJ2-6

cdr3_aa: CASSPMTDSYNSPLHF
v_call: TRBV25-1
j_call: TRBJ1-6

cdr3_aa: CASSTESAYNNYGYTF
v_call: TRBV6-1
j_call: TRBJ1-2

cdr3_aa: CASSLAGAGTSDYEQYF
v_call: TRBV13
j_call: TRBJ2-7

cdr3_aa: CASSPYVYEQYF
v_call: TRBV28
j_call: TRBJ2-7

cdr3_aa: CASSPRTGWTDTQYF
v_call: TRBV4-1
j_call: TRBJ2-3

cdr3_aa: CASSPTLWNEQYF
v_call: TRBV19
j_call: TRBJ2-7

cdr3_aa: CASSPVPGYEQYF
v_call: TRBV7-9
j_call: TRBJ2-7

cdr3_aa: CASSQPGALNEQFF
v_call: TRBV7-2
j_call: TRBJ2-1

cdr3_aa: CASSNSGGPSADTQYF
v_call: TRBV5-6
j_call: TRBJ2-3

cdr3_aa: CASSRRWGSTDTQYF
v_call: TRBV7-7
j_call: TRBJ2-3

cdr3_aa: CASSYISGQPQHF
v_call: TRBV7-6
j_call: TRBJ1-5

cdr3_aa: CASSLTPLYGYTF
v_call: TRBV9
j_call: TRBJ1-2

cdr3_aa: CASSLGQETQYF
v_call: TRBV12-3/TRBV12-4
j_call: TRBJ2-5

cdr3_aa: CASRSAITTMNTEAFF
v_call: TRBV28
j_call: TRBJ1-1

cdr3_aa: CASSHGLDSYEQYF
v_call: TRBV4-2
j_call: TRBJ2-7

cdr3_aa: CASSQELGDNEKLFF
v_call: TRBV4-2
j_call: TRBJ1-4

cdr3_aa: CAISEDVGGNQPQHF
v_call: TRBV10-3
j_call: TRBJ1-5

cdr3_aa: CASSPGTATINQPQHF
v_call: TRBV2
j_call: TRBJ1-5

cdr3_aa: CAISLPGQGYEQFF
v_call: TRBV10-3
j_call: TRBJ2-1

cdr3_aa: CASSRDGVKQPQHF
v_call: TRBV7-9
j_call: TRBJ1-5

cdr3_aa: CASSYGGRTYTGELFF
v_call: TRBV6-5
j_call: TRBJ2-2

cdr3_aa: CASSPSAGLEAFF
v_call: TRBV7-9
j_call: TRBJ1-1

cdr3_aa: CASSLGAGGGDTQYF
v_call: TRBV7-8
j_call: TRBJ2-3

cdr3_aa: CASSLVDGTSEKLFF
v_call: TRBV11-1
j_call: TRBJ1-4

cdr3_aa: CASSQESSSSYEQYF
v_call: TRBV3-1
j_call: TRBJ2-7

cdr3_aa: CATSREGVQRPSYEQYF
v_call: TRBV15
j_call: TRBJ2-7

cdr3_aa: CASSLYGGSSTDTQYF
v_call: TRBV12-3/TRBV12-4
j_call: TRBJ2-3

cdr3_aa: CASSQEEAGLAEAFF
v_call: TRBV3-1
j_call: TRBJ1-1

cdr3_aa: CATSTNRGSYNEQFF
v_call: TRBV15
j_call: TRBJ2-1

cdr3_aa: CASSLIHLSYEQYF
v_call: TRBV7-2
j_call: TRBJ2-7

cdr3_aa: CASSRPGLSTTEAFF
v_call: TRBV23-1
j_call: TRBJ1-1

cdr3_aa: CASSGGTGIGFDYGYTF
v_call: TRBV9
j_call: TRBJ1-2

cdr3_aa: CASSLITGFGETQYF
v_call: TRBV6-4
j_call: TRBJ2-5

cdr3_aa: CASSLELDTYEQYF
v_call: TRBV7-9
j_call: TRBJ2-7

cdr3_aa: CASSPRAGNEKLFF
v_call: TRBV7-6
j_call: TRBJ1-4

cdr3_aa: CASSSPGTGSRDEQYF
v_call: TRBV7-9
j_call: TRBJ2-7

cdr3_aa: CASRTWGNYGYTF
v_call: TRBV28
j_call: TRBJ1-2

cdr3_aa: CSARGGGEYTEAFF
v_call: TRBV20-1
j_call: TRBJ1-1

cdr3_aa: CASSVGGARTYGYTF
v_call: TRBV9
j_call: TRBJ1-2

cdr3_aa: CASSGGTGASEQFF
v_call: TRBV6-1
j_call: TRBJ2-1

cdr3_aa: CASSLGLGTDTQYF
v_call: TRBV12-3/TRBV12-4
j_call: TRBJ2-3

cdr3_aa: CASSHRKDIQYF
v_call: TRBV12-3/TRBV12-4
j_call: TRBJ2-4

cdr3_aa: CASSQGPPAPSTDTQYF
v_call: TRBV6-1
j_call: TRBJ2-3

cdr3_aa: CASRPGPGAEAFF
v_call: TRBV7-9
j_call: TRBJ1-1

cdr3_aa: CASKKGQGIETQYF
v_call: TRBV2
j_call: TRBJ2-5